This TCR beta chain came from a study of T cell changes during pregnancy in multiple sclerosis. The germline V gene has CDR1 SGHNT and CDR2 YYREEE (reference sequence). V lost 0 bases and J lost 3, with 6 bases in between. The CDR3 has 14 amino acids. Assay: immunoSEQ multiplex PCR; the TCRdb copy retains only in-frame clones and omits some. The sample shows 60,000 or so clones, roughly nine tenths of them seen only once. The sequence was obtained from a female donor with multiple sclerosis, enrolled in a pregnancy study. The sequencing used peripheral blood, collected before pregnancy. J is TRBJ1-4 and V is TRBV5-4; D is uncertain. The CDR3 loop reads CASSLDLANEKLFF. The DNA of the CDR3 is TGTGCCAGCAGCTTGGATCTAGCTAATGAAAAACTGTTTTTT. Full variable domain (remainder filled in from reference TRBV5-4 and TRBJ1-4): ETGVTQSPTHLIKTRGQQVTLRCSSQSGHNTVSWYQQALGQGPQFIFQYYREEENGRGNFPPRFSGLQFPNYSSELNVNALELDDSALYLCASSLDLANEKLFFGSGTQLSVL.